This T cell receptor beta chain was sequenced during a study of blood T cell repertoires in COVID-19. In the study overall: Sites in the United States, Italy and Spain provided acute and convalescent COVID-19 samples.

Clones were read by immunoSEQ multiplex PCR, and TCRdb kept only the in-frame ones, dropping some. This table holds 300,000 or so clones, approximately 90% found once. Trimming at V came to 4 bases and at J to 6 bases, leaving 3 bases not matched to a gene. This CDR3 spans 14 amino acids. In germline, CDR1 is SGHDT, CDR2 YYEEEE. The chain has TRBV5-6 and TRBJ2-3; 12 positions agree with TRBD2. The specimen sequenced was peripheral blood. The receptor was isolated from a woman between 40 and 55 years old with acute or convalescent COVID-19. The CDR3: CASSKLAGGDTQYF. Written as DNA, the CDR3 is TGTGCCAGCAGCAAACTAGCGGGGGGCGATACGCAGTATTTT.